The TCR beta chain described here comes from a study of long-term antiretroviral therapy in people with HIV. Study conclusions and caveats: Dominance of pre-ART expanded clones persisted, fluctuating and often declining after ART.

As concerns this clone: As yet, its antigen is unknown.

Germline CDR1 is SGHRS and CDR2 is YFSETQ. V was clipped by 1 base and J by 2 bases, with 14 bases between them. The CDR3 is 16 amino acids. Version v3.0 of the immunoSEQ assay ran at survey level. Produced via immunoSEQ multiplex PCR; TCRdb's table is partial and in-frame only. This repertoire shows roughly 30,000 clones, 75% to 90% found once; its top ten account for about 4%. The source is a man between 18 and 35 years old with HIV. The specimen comprised unsorted PBMCs, sampled 0.8 years before starting antiretroviral therapy. This chain uses TRBV5-1 with TRBJ2-3; unclear D gene. CDR3 amino acids: CASSLSSLDNTDTQYF. Written as DNA, the CDR3 is TGCGCCAGCAGCTTGTCCTCCCTAGATAACACAGATACGCAGTATTTT. Supplemented by reference TRBV5-1 and TRBJ2-3, the full variable domain reads KAGVTQTPRYLIKTRGQQVTLSCSPISGHRSVSWYQQTPGQGLQFLFEYFSETQRNKGNFPGRFSGRQFSNSRSEMNVSTLELGDSALYLCASSLSSLDNTDTQYFGPGTRLTVL.